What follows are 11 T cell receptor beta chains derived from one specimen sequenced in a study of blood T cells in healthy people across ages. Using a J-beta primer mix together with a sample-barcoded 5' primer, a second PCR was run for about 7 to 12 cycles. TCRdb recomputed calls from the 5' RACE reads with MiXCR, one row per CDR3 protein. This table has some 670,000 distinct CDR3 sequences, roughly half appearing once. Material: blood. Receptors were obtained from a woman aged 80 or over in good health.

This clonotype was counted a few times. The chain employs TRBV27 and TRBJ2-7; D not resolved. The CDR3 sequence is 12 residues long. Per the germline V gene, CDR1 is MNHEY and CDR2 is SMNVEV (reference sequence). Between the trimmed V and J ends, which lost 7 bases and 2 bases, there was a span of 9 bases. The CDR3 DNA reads TGTGCCAGCAAGACGAGTACCTACGAGCAGTACTTC. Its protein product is CASKTSTYEQYF.

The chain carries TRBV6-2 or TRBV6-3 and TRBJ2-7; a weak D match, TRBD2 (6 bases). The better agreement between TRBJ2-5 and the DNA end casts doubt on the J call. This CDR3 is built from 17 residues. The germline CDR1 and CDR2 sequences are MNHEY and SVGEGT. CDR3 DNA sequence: TGTGCCAGCAGTTACCCCACGGCTAGCGAGGTAGAAGAGACCCAGTACTTC. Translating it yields CASSYPTASEVEETQYF.

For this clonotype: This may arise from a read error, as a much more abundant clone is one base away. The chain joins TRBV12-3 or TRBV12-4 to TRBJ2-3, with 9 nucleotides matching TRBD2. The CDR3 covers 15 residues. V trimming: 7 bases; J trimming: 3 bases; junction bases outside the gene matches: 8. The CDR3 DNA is TGTGCCAGCATGCGGGGGGGCCTGGGAACAGATACGCAGTATTTT. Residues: CASMRGGLGTDTQYF.

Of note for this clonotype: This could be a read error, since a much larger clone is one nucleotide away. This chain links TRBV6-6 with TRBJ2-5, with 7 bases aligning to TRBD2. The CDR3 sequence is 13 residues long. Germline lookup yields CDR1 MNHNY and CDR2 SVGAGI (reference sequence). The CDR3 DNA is TGTGCCAGCATTTACTCGTTGACAGCGGGGCAGTACTTC. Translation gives CASIYSLTAGQYF.

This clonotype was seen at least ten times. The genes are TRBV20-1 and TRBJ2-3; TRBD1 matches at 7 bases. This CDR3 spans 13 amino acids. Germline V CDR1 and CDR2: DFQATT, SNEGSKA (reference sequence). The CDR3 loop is CRASTGSTDTQYF. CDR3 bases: TGCAGAGCGTCGACAGGGAGCACAGATACGCAGTATTTT.

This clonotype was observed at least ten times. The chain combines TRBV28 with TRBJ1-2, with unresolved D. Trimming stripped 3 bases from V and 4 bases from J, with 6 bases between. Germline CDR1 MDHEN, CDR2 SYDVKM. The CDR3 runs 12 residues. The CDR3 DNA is TGTGCCAGCAGTTTCGTGACCTATGGCTACACCTTC. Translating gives CASSFVTYGYTF.

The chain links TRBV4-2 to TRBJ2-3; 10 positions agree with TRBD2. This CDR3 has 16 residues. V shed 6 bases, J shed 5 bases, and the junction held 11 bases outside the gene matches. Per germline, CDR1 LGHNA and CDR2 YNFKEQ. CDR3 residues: CASSDRSSGGRDTQYF. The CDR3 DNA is TGTGCCAGCAGTGATCGGTCTAGCGGGGGCAGAGATACGCAGTATTTT.

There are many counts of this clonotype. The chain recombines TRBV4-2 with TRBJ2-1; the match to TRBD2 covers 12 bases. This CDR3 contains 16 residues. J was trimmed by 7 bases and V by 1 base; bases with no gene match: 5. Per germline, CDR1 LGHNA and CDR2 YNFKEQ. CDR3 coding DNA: TGTGCCAGCAGCCAAGGTTCGACTAGCGGGAGTAATGAGCAGTTCTTC. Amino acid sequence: CASSQGSTSGSNEQFF.

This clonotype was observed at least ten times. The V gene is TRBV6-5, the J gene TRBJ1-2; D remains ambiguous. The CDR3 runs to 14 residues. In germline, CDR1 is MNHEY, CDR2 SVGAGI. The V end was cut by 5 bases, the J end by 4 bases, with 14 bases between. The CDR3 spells CASSRTGPPYGYTF. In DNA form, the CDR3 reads TGTGCCAGCAGTCGTACGGGTCCCCCCTATGGCTACACCTTC.

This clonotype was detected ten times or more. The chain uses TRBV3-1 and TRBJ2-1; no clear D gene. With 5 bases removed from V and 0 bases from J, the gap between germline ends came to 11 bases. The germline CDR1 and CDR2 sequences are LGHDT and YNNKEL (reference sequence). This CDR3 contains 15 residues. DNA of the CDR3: TGTGCCAGCAGCATCACACCCCGCTCCTACAATGAGCAGTTCTTC. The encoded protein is CASSITPRSYNEQFF.

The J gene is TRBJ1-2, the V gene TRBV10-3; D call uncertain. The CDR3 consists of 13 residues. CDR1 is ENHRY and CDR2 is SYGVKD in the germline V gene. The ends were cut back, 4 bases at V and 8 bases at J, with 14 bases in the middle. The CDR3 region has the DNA TGTGCCATCAGTGGCGGCAGCCCGGGGGGCTACACCTTC. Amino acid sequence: CAISGGSPGGYTF.